Listed here is a single T cell receptor (beta chain). Participants were aged roughly 18 to 100 years from 20 to 30 US areas. The data derive from a study of blood T cell repertoires in COVID-19. The germline V gene has CDR1 SGHTA and CDR2 FQGNSA. The CDR3 length is 14 residues. Trimming stripped 8 bases from V and 1 base from J, with 14 bases between. Study processing details: Amplified reference gene primers provided the basis for estimating nucleated cell counts. Measured with immunoSEQ multiplex PCR; TCRdb has only the in-frame clones, and not every one. From that table come the V and J calls and clone size; the DNA was used to work out D and trimming. The table lists around 400,000 clones, approximately 89% of them singletons.

The specimen sequenced was PBMCs or T cells enriched from blood (not recorded which). This chain uses TRBV7-2 with TRBJ1-2, with D unclear. The clonotype comes from a woman aged 25 to 45 who had recovered from COVID-19. CDR3 sequence: CASPLQVLNYGYTF. Here the CDR3 DNA reads TGTGCCAGCCCTTTACAAGTCCTTAACTATGGCTACACCTTC. The whole variable domain, remainder taken from reference TRBV7-2 and TRBJ1-2, is GAGVSQSPSNKVTEKGKDVELRCDPISGHTALYWYRQSLGQGLEFLIYFQGNSAPDKSGLPSDRFSAERTGGSVSTLTIQRTQQEDSAVYLCASPLQVLNYGYTFGSGTRLTVV.